A selection of T cell receptor beta chains follows, all from one sample in a study of shared clonotypes between healthy human individuals. Assay: immunoSEQ multiplex PCR; the TCRdb copy retains only in-frame clones and omits some. Counted here are roughly 2,300,000 clones, under 95% occurring once; the ten biggest clones make up 0.37%. The sample was naive CD4+ T cells from PBMCs. Source of these receptors: a man aged 18 to 35 in good health. Some clones in this sample may be carry-over from other donors' samples. Each CDR3 is given with its conserved first and last residue. The D gene is left open where the match is weak. A row's size may be missing; if present it is once, few, many or a size class.

clone_size: -; v_call: TRBV7-2; d_call: TRBD1; j_call: TRBJ2-7; cdr3_aa: CASSLVSQGASDF; cdr3_nt: TGTGCCAGCAGCTTAGTCAGCCAGGGGGCTTCGGACTTC
clone_size: -; v_call: TRBV27; d_call: -; j_call: TRBJ2-7; cdr3_aa: CASSLSGRGHEQYF; cdr3_nt: TGTGCCAGCAGTTTATCGGGCAGGGGCCACGAGCAGTACTTC
clone_size: -; v_call: TRBV28; d_call: TRBD2; j_call: TRBJ2-1; cdr3_aa: CASSLGLAGIYKYNEQFF; cdr3_nt: TGTGCCAGCAGTTTGGGGCTAGCGGGGATATATAAATACAATGAGCAGTTCTTC
clone_size: -; v_call: TRBV6-6; d_call: TRBD1; j_call: TRBJ1-2; cdr3_aa: CASSPTGNRGYTF; cdr3_nt: TGTGCCAGCAGTCCGACAGGGAACCGTGGCTACACCTTC
clone_size: -; v_call: TRBV27; d_call: -; j_call: TRBJ2-7; cdr3_aa: CASRRLLRDEQYF; cdr3_nt: TGTGCCAGCCGTCGACTACTCAGGGACGAGCAGTACTTC
clone_size: -; v_call: TRBV9; d_call: TRBD2; j_call: TRBJ2-3; cdr3_aa: CASSFSGTLSTDTQYF; cdr3_nt: TGTGCCAGCAGCTTTAGCGGGACCCTAAGCACAGATACGCAGTATTTT
clone_size: -; v_call: TRBV28; d_call: -; j_call: TRBJ2-7; cdr3_aa: CASNPGTVSSYEQYF; cdr3_nt: TGTGCCAGCAATCCGGGGACTGTGAGCTCCTACGAGCAGTACTTC
clone_size: -; v_call: TRBV29-1; d_call: TRBD1; j_call: TRBJ1-2; cdr3_aa: CSAGQSYSYTF; cdr3_nt: TGCAGCGCGGGACAGTCTTATAGCTACACCTTC
clone_size: few; v_call: TRBV19; d_call: TRBD1; j_call: TRBJ1-1; cdr3_aa: CASGQWTGEAFF; cdr3_nt: TGTGCCAGCGGACAATGGACAGGCGAAGCTTTCTTT
clone_size: -; v_call: TRBV7-9; d_call: -; j_call: TRBJ1-1; cdr3_aa: CASSLRIPRQLRTEAFF; cdr3_nt: TGTGCCAGCAGCTTAAGAATCCCGAGGCAGTTGCGAACTGAAGCTTTCTTT
clone_size: -; v_call: TRBV5-1; d_call: -; j_call: TRBJ1-1; cdr3_aa: CASSSDPGWTEAFF; cdr3_nt: TGCGCCAGCAGCTCGGACCCGGGCTGGACTGAAGCTTTCTTT
clone_size: once; v_call: TRBV18; d_call: -; j_call: TRBJ1-3; cdr3_aa: CASSPRDKSSGNTIYF; cdr3_nt: TGTGCCAGCTCACCAAGGGACAAGAGCTCTGGAAACACCATATATTTT
clone_size: -; v_call: TRBV6-6; d_call: -; j_call: TRBJ2-1; cdr3_aa: CASSATDRSYNEQFF; cdr3_nt: TGTGCCAGCAGTGCTACGGACAGATCCTACAATGAGCAGTTCTTC
clone_size: -; v_call: TRBV7-9; d_call: -; j_call: TRBJ2-3; cdr3_aa: CASSRGGGADTQYF; cdr3_nt: TGTGCCAGCAGCCGGGGAGGGGGGGCAGATACGCAGTATTTT
clone_size: -; v_call: TRBV5-1; d_call: -; j_call: TRBJ2-7; cdr3_aa: CASSPWGGQSSYEQYF; cdr3_nt: TGCGCCAGCAGCCCGTGGGGGGGCCAGAGCTCCTACGAGCAGTACTTC
clone_size: -; v_call: TRBV9; d_call: -; j_call: TRBJ2-3; cdr3_aa: CASSVRDSTDTQYF; cdr3_nt: TGTGCCAGCAGCGTTAGAGACTCCACAGATACGCAGTATTTT
clone_size: -; v_call: TRBV6-1; d_call: -; j_call: TRBJ1-2; cdr3_aa: CASSLGGYGYTF; cdr3_nt: TGTGCCAGCAGTTTAGGAGGTTATGGCTACACCTTC
clone_size: -; v_call: TRBV5-1; d_call: -; j_call: TRBJ2-1; cdr3_aa: CASRATGNSYNEQFF; cdr3_nt: TGCGCCAGCAGGGCCACAGGGAATTCCTACAATGAGCAGTTCTTC
clone_size: -; v_call: TRBV19; d_call: -; j_call: TRBJ2-7; cdr3_aa: CASSTGVLRGTSRYEQYF; cdr3_nt: TGTGCCAGTAGTACCGGCGTTTTGAGGGGGACATCACGCTACGAGCAGTACTTC
clone_size: -; v_call: TRBV18; d_call: -; j_call: TRBJ1-3; cdr3_aa: CASSPGPRSDTIYF; cdr3_nt: TGTGCCAGCTCACCCGGTCCCCGATCAGACACCATATATTTT
clone_size: -; v_call: TRBV6-5; d_call: -; j_call: TRBJ1-5; cdr3_aa: CASSYRAGQPQHF; cdr3_nt: TGTGCCAGCAGTTACAGGGCCGGCCAGCCCCAGCATTTT
clone_size: -; v_call: TRBV6-5; d_call: TRBD1; j_call: TRBJ2-3; cdr3_aa: CASSYLGQGREDTQYF; cdr3_nt: TGTGCCAGCAGTTACCTGGGACAGGGGCGGGAAGATACGCAGTATTTT
clone_size: -; v_call: TRBV7-2; d_call: -; j_call: TRBJ2-7; cdr3_aa: CASSLRAEGSSHYEQYF; cdr3_nt: TGTGCCAGCAGCTTAAGAGCGGAGGGTAGCTCACACTACGAGCAGTACTTC
clone_size: -; v_call: TRBV2; d_call: -; j_call: TRBJ1-5; cdr3_aa: CASSDQDTYSNQPQHF; cdr3_nt: TGTGCCAGCAGTGACCAGGACACTTATAGCAATCAGCCCCAGCATTTT
clone_size: -; v_call: TRBV15; d_call: -; j_call: TRBJ2-1; cdr3_aa: CATSRVPFKEQFF; cdr3_nt: TGTGCCACCAGCAGAGTTCCCTTTAAGGAGCAGTTCTTC
clone_size: -; v_call: TRBV5-1; d_call: -; j_call: TRBJ2-3; cdr3_aa: CASSKGTKDTQYF; cdr3_nt: TGCGCCAGCAGCAAGGGGACCAAGGATACGCAGTATTTT
clone_size: few; v_call: TRBV9; d_call: -; j_call: TRBJ1-1; cdr3_aa: CASSVERGTEAFF; cdr3_nt: TGTGCCAGCAGCGTAGAACGGGGCACTGAAGCTTTCTTT
clone_size: -; v_call: TRBV5-1; d_call: -; j_call: TRBJ2-1; cdr3_aa: CASSLVGGSNEQFF; cdr3_nt: TGCGCCAGCAGCTTGGTTGGCGGGTCAAATGAGCAGTTCTTC
clone_size: -; v_call: TRBV10-1; d_call: -; j_call: TRBJ2-3; cdr3_aa: CASSELGASDASTDTQYF; cdr3_nt: TGCGCCAGCAGTGAGTTGGGGGCTAGCGATGCTAGCACAGATACGCAGTATTTT
clone_size: -; v_call: TRBV6-4; d_call: TRBD2; j_call: TRBJ2-7; cdr3_aa: CASSDPSDRTSGRLNEQYF; cdr3_nt: TGTGCCAGCAGTGACCCAAGCGACCGGACTAGCGGGAGGCTCAACGAGCAGTACTTC
clone_size: -; v_call: TRBV6-1; d_call: -; j_call: TRBJ1-1; cdr3_aa: CASRTEYTEAFF; cdr3_nt: TGTGCCAGCAGGACAGAATACACTGAAGCTTTCTTT
clone_size: -; v_call: TRBV9; d_call: -; j_call: TRBJ2-2; cdr3_aa: CASSVQPLGDTGELFF; cdr3_nt: TGTGCCAGCAGCGTCCAACCCCTTGGGGACACCGGGGAGCTGTTTTTT
clone_size: once; v_call: TRBV30; d_call: TRBD2; j_call: TRBJ2-1; cdr3_aa: CAWRVTSGTLGYEQFF; cdr3_nt: TGTGCCTGGAGAGTTACTAGCGGGACCCTTGGCTATGAGCAGTTCTTC
clone_size: -; v_call: TRBV19; d_call: -; j_call: TRBJ1-4; cdr3_aa: CASRGVDRPGEKLFF; cdr3_nt: TGTGCCAGTAGGGGCGTCGACAGGCCGGGGGAAAAACTGTTTTTT
clone_size: -; v_call: TRBV7-3; d_call: -; j_call: TRBJ2-2; cdr3_aa: CASRRTANTGELFF; cdr3_nt: TGTGCCAGCAGGAGGACAGCGAACACCGGGGAGCTGTTTTTT
clone_size: -; v_call: TRBV20-1; d_call: -; j_call: TRBJ2-5; cdr3_aa: CSALGDETQYF; cdr3_nt: TGCAGTGCCCTCGGGGACGAGACCCAGTACTTC
clone_size: -; v_call: TRBV5-6; d_call: TRBD2; j_call: TRBJ2-1; cdr3_aa: CASSLATSFNEQFF; cdr3_nt: TGTGCCAGCAGCTTGGCGACTAGCTTCAATGAGCAGTTCTTC
clone_size: -; v_call: TRBV5-4; d_call: -; j_call: TRBJ2-1; cdr3_aa: CASSLGGPHNEQFF; cdr3_nt: TGTGCCAGCAGCTTGGGGGGGCCTCATAATGAGCAGTTCTTC
clone_size: -; v_call: TRBV4-1; d_call: -; j_call: TRBJ1-5; cdr3_aa: CASSQDGTFSNQPQHF; cdr3_nt: TGCGCCAGCAGCCAAGATGGGACATTTAGCAATCAGCCCCAGCATTTT
clone_size: -; v_call: TRBV7-2; d_call: -; j_call: TRBJ2-7; cdr3_aa: CASSVGNSYEQYF; cdr3_nt: TGTGCCAGCAGCGTTGGGAATTCCTACGAGCAGTACTTC
clone_size: -; v_call: TRBV28; d_call: -; j_call: TRBJ2-7; cdr3_aa: CASSRTSYEQYF; cdr3_nt: TGTGCCAGCAGTCGCACGAGCTACGAGCAGTACTTC
clone_size: -; v_call: TRBV2; d_call: TRBD1; j_call: TRBJ1-1; cdr3_aa: CASMTGAMNTEAFF; cdr3_nt: TGTGCCAGTATGACAGGGGCCATGAACACTGAAGCTTTCTTT
clone_size: -; v_call: TRBV10-2; d_call: -; j_call: TRBJ1-1; cdr3_aa: CAAGEAAVFWAAPEAFF; cdr3_nt: -
clone_size: -; v_call: TRBV7-8; d_call: -; j_call: TRBJ2-1; cdr3_aa: CASSPASGRKRNEQFF; cdr3_nt: TGTGCCAGCAGCCCCGCCTCAGGGAGAAAACGTAATGAGCAGTTCTTC
clone_size: -; v_call: TRBV5-4; d_call: TRBD1; j_call: TRBJ1-1; cdr3_aa: CASSLAGTGRTEAFF; cdr3_nt: TGTGCCAGCAGCTTGGCGGGGACAGGGAGGACTGAAGCTTTCTTT
clone_size: -; v_call: TRBV4-1; d_call: TRBD1; j_call: TRBJ2-7; cdr3_aa: CASSPGTEPYEQYF; cdr3_nt: TGCGCCAGCAGCCCCGGGACAGAACCCTACGAGCAGTACTTC
clone_size: -; v_call: TRBV27; d_call: -; j_call: TRBJ2-2; cdr3_aa: CASSFSQNTGELFF; cdr3_nt: TGTGCCAGCAGTTTTTCCCAGAACACCGGGGAGCTGTTTTTT
clone_size: -; v_call: TRBV2; d_call: -; j_call: TRBJ2-7; cdr3_aa: CASRKGTPVYEQYF; cdr3_nt: TGTGCCAGCCGGAAAGGGACTCCGGTCTACGAGCAGTACTTC
clone_size: -; v_call: TRBV28; d_call: -; j_call: TRBJ1-2; cdr3_aa: CASTIVGRGIYGYTF; cdr3_nt: TGTGCCAGCACCATCGTTGGCCGCGGGATCTATGGCTACACCTTC
clone_size: -; v_call: TRBV2; d_call: -; j_call: TRBJ2-1; cdr3_aa: CASSPLKGGEHGSGQFF; cdr3_nt: TGTGCCAGCAGCCCACTAAAAGGGGGAGAGCATGGGAGTGGGCAGTTCTTC
clone_size: -; v_call: TRBV28; d_call: -; j_call: TRBJ1-4; cdr3_aa: CASFGGGYEKLFF; cdr3_nt: TGTGCCAGCTTTGGGGGGGGGTATGAAAAACTGTTTTTT
clone_size: -; v_call: TRBV4-3; d_call: -; j_call: TRBJ2-7; cdr3_aa: CASSLERGPYEQYF; cdr3_nt: TGCGCCAGCAGCCTAGAACGAGGGCCCTACGAGCAGTACTTC
clone_size: -; v_call: TRBV12-5; d_call: -; j_call: TRBJ1-3; cdr3_aa: CASGDTSGNTIYF; cdr3_nt: TGTGCTAGTGGGGACACCTCTGGAAACACCATATATTTT
clone_size: -; v_call: TRBV9; d_call: -; j_call: TRBJ2-7; cdr3_aa: CASSTGAGRYEQYF; cdr3_nt: TGTGCCAGCAGCACTGGGGCGGGAAGGTACGAGCAGTACTTC
clone_size: once; v_call: TRBV29-1; d_call: -; j_call: TRBJ2-3; cdr3_aa: CSVDSARDGTDTQYF; cdr3_nt: TGCAGCGTTGATTCTGCAAGAGATGGGACAGATACGCAGTATTTT
clone_size: -; v_call: TRBV2; d_call: TRBD2; j_call: TRBJ2-1; cdr3_aa: CASSELLGLAGGNEQFF; cdr3_nt: TGTGCCAGCAGTGAATTATTGGGACTAGCGGGGGGAAATGAGCAGTTCTTC
clone_size: -; v_call: TRBV18; d_call: TRBD1; j_call: TRBJ2-7; cdr3_aa: CASSPPGQLTPYEQYF; cdr3_nt: TGTGCCAGCTCACCACCGGGACAGCTTACCCCCTACGAGCAGTACTTC
clone_size: -; v_call: TRBV7-3; d_call: TRBD1; j_call: TRBJ2-3; cdr3_aa: CASSWDRGADTQYF; cdr3_nt: TGTGCCAGCAGCTGGGACAGGGGGGCAGATACGCAGTATTTT
clone_size: -; v_call: TRBV10-1; d_call: -; j_call: TRBJ2-3; cdr3_aa: CASSRITDTQYF; cdr3_nt: TGCGCCAGCAGCCGAATAACCGATACGCAGTATTTT
clone_size: -; v_call: TRBV5-8; d_call: TRBD1; j_call: TRBJ1-2; cdr3_aa: CASSLGTGAYGYTF; cdr3_nt: TGTGCCAGCAGCCTAGGGACAGGAGCCTATGGCTACACCTTC